Following are 7 T cell receptor beta chains from one sample sequenced in a study of cytomegalovirus exposure and HLA in healthy donors. In the PCR, 60 Vbeta and 13 Jbeta primers were used. Sequenced by immunoSEQ multiplex PCR; TCRdb stores in-frame clones only, minus some. The table includes around 300,000 clones, 84% detected once. Sample: PBMCs. The source is a woman between 35 and 50 years old in good health and CMV-seropositive.

With respect to this clone: Other DNA sequences within the sample encode an identical CDR3. The gene calls are TRBV6-5 and TRBJ2-3, with 15 bases lining up with TRBD2. Germline CDR1 and CDR2: MNHEY and SVGAGI. V lost 5 bases, J lost 6 bases, and 3 bases stayed unmatched. The CDR3 is 15 amino acids. In DNA form, the CDR3 reads TGTGCCAGCAGTGGACTAGCGGGAGGGTCGGATACGCAGTATTTT. Translating it yields CASSGLAGGSDTQYF.

In DNA form, the CDR3 reads TGTGCCAGCAGCCCTGGGCTCAGCACAGATACGCAGTATTTT. Protein product: CASSPGLSTDTQYF. This chain links TRBV2 with TRBJ2-3, with D uncertain. Germline V gives CDR1 SNHLY, CDR2 FYNNEI. The V gene lost 6 bases and the J gene lost 0 bases, with 10 bases spanning the gap. The CDR3 runs to 14 residues.

The V call is TRBV7-9, the J call TRBJ1-2; TRBD1 matches at 10 bases. Germline V gene sequence: CDR1 SEHNR, CDR2 FQNEAQ (reference sequence). J gave up 7 bases and V 5 bases, and 7 bases lay outside the gene matches. CDR3 length: 14 residues. In DNA, the CDR3 is TGTGCCAGCAGCCCGGGACAGGGGCGGGGTGGCTACACCTTC. Encoded protein: CASSPGQGRGGYTF.

The rearrangement links TRBV9 to TRBJ1-4, with D perhaps TRBD1 (5 bases). Germline CDR1 is SGDLS and CDR2 is YYNGEE. The V end was cut by 4 bases, the J end by 8 bases, with 9 bases between. The CDR3 is 12 residues long. CDR3 protein: CASSQGDEKLFF. The CDR3 nucleotides are TGTGCCAGCAGCCAGGGTGACGAAAAACTGTTTTTT. The full variable domain, in which reference TRBV9 and TRBJ1-4 provide the parts outside the CDR3, is DSGVTQTPKHLITATGQRVTLRCSPRSGDLSVYWYQQSLDQGLQFLIQYYNGEERAKGNILERFSAQQFPDLHSELNLSSLELGDSALYFCASSQGDEKLFFGSGTQLSVL.

The count of this clone is one. This sequence joins TRBV11-3 and TRBJ2-7; TRBD2 matches at 10 bases. With 4 bases clipped from V and 3 bases from J, the junction kept 3 bases outside the gene matches. CDR3 length: 14 residues. CDR1 and CDR2 (germline): SGHNT, YENEEA. CDR3 region: CASSYLAGGYEQYF. The DNA of the CDR3 is TGTGCCAGCAGCTACTTAGCGGGAGGCTACGAGCAGTACTTC.

CDR3 nucleotide sequence: TGTGCCAGCAGGGGATACGGGACTAGGGAGCAGTTCTTC. It codes for CASRGYGTREQFF. The gene calls are TRBV27 and TRBJ2-1, with TRBD2 matching 8 bases. The CDR3 consists of 13 residues. The V gene's germline CDR1 is MNHEY and CDR2 SMNVEV (reference sequence). V trimming: 6 bases; J trimming: 10 bases; junction bases outside the gene matches: 8.

This chain's CDR3 is CASSQSNTQYF. The CDR3 bases are TGTGCCAGCAGTCAATCTAATACGCAGTATTTT. The rearrangement links TRBV2 to TRBJ2-3, with unresolved D. The CDR3 runs to 11 residues. Per germline, CDR1 SNHLY and CDR2 FYNNEI. V lost 5 bases to trimming and J lost 7 bases, with 7 bases between them. Combining the CDR3 with reference TRBV2 and TRBJ2-3 gives the whole variable domain EPEVTQTPSHQVTQMGQEVILRCVPISNHLYFYWYRQILGQKVEFLVSFYNNEISEKSEIFDDQFSVERPDGSNFTLKIRSTKLEDSAMYFCASSQSNTQYFGPGTRLTVL.